This T cell receptor (beta chain) emerged from a study of OX40 agonist ivuxolimab in advanced cancers. Across the study: Dosing consisted of intravenous ivuxolimab at 0.01 to 10 mg/kg every 2 weeks. Earlier anti-PD-1, anti-PD-L1 or anti-CTLA-4 therapy was permitted; 40% had received some. Among those treated, three patients had partial responses, one with hepatocellular carcinoma and two with cutaneous melanoma. Study conclusions and caveats: Part of the nonresponder group also had normalized T-cell clonal expansion that was low.

This clone turned up a few times. Its antigen is currently unknown. TCRdb keeps only in-frame clones here, not all; method: immunoSEQ multiplex PCR. The repertoire has some 25,000 clones, just under 80% of them found once; the top ten carry about a quarter. Trimming removed 3 bases from V and 3 bases from J, with 4 bases in between. This CDR3 comprises 11 residues. Germline V gives CDR1 SQVTM, CDR2 ANQGSEA. The sample in question was CD4+ or CD8+ T cells sorted from blood, obtained in a trial of the OX40 agonist ivuxolimab. The TCR comes from an adult with an advanced solid tumor such as melanoma, head and neck, liver or kidney cancer. This chain connects TRBV29-1 to TRBJ2-3; no definite D call. The CDR3, as DNA: TGCAGCGTTGACTTTACAGATACGCAGTATTTT. Translating it yields CSVDFTDTQYF.